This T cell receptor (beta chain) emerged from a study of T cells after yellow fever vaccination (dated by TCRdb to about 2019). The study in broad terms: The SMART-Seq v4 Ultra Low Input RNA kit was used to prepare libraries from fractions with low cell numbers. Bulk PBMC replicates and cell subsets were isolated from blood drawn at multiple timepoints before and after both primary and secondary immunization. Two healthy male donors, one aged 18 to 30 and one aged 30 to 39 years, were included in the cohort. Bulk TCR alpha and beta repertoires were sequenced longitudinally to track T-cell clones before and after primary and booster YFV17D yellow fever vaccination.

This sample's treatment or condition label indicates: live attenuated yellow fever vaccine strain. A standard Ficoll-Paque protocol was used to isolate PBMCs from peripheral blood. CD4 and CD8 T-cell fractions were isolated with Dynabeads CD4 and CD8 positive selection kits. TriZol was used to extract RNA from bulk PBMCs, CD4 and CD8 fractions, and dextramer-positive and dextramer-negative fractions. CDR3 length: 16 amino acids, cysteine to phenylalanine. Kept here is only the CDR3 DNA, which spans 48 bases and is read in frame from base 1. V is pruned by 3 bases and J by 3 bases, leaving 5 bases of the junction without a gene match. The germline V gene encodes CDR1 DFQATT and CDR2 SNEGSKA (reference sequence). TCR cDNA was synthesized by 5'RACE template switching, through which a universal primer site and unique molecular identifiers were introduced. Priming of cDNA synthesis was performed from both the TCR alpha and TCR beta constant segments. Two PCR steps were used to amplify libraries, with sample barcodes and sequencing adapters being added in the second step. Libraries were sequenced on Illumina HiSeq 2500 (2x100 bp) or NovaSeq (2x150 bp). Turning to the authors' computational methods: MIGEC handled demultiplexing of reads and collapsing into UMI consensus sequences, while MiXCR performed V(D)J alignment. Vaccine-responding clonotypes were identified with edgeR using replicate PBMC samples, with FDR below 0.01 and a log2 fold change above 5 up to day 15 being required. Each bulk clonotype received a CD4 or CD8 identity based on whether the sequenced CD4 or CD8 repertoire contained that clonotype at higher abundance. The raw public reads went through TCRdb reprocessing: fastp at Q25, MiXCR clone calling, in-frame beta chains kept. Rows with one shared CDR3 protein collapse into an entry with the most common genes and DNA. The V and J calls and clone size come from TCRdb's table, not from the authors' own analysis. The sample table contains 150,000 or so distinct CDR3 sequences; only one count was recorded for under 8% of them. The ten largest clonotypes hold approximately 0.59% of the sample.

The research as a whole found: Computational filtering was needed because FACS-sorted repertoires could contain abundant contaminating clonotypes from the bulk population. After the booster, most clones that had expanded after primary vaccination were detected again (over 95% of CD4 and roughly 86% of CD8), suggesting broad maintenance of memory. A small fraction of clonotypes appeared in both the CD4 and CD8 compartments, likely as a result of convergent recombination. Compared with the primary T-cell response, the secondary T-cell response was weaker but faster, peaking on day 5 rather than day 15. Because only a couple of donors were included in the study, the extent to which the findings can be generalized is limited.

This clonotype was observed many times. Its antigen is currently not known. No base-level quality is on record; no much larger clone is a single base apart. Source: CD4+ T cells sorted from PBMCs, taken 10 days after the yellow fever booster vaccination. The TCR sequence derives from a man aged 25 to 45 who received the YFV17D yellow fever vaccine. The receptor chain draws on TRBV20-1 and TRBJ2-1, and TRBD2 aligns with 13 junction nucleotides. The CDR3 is CSARGLAGSNYNEQFF. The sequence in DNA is TGCAGTGCTAGGGGACTAGCGGGATCCAACTACAATGAGCAGTTCTTC.